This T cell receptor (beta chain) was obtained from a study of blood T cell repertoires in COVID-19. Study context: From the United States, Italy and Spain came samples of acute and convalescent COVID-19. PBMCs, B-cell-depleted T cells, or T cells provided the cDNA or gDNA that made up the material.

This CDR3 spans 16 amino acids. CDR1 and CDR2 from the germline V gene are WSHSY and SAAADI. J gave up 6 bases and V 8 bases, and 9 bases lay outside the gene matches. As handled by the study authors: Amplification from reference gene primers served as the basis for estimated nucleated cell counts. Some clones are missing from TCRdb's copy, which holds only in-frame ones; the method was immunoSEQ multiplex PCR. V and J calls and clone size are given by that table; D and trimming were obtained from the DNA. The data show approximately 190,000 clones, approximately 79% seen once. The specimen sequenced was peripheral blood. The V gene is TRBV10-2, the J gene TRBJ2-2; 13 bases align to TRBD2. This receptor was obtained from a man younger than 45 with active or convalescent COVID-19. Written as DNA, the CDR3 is TGCGCCAGCGGACTAGCGGGAGACGGAATCCCCGGGGAGCTGTTTTTT. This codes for CASGLAGDGIPGELFF.